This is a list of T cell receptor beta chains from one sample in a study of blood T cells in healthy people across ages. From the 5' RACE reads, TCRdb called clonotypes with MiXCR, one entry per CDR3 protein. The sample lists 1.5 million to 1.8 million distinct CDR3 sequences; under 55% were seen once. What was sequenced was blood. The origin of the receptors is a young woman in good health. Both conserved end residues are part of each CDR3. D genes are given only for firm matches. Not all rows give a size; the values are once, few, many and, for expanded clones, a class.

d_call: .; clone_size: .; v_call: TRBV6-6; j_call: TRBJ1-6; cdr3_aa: CASSTGLGVSPLHF; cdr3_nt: TGTGCCAGCTCGACGGGACTCGGAGTATCACCCCTCCACTTT
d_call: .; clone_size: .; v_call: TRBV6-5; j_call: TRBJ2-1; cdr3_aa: CASTPVGGYNEQFF; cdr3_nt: TGTGCCAGCACCCCGGTAGGGGGGTACAATGAGCAGTTCTTC
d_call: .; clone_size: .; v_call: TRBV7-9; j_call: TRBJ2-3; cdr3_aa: CAGSLWGQDTQYF; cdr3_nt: TGTGCCGGCAGCTTATGGGGCCAAGATACGCAGTATTTT
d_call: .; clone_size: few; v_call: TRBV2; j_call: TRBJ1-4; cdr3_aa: CASIEGLLFF; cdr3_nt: TGTGCCAGCATAGAAGGGCTGCTGTTTTTT
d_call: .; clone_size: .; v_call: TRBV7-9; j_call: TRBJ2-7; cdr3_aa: CASSHEPHEQYF; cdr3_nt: TGTGCCAGCAGCCACGAACCGCACGAGCAGTACTTC
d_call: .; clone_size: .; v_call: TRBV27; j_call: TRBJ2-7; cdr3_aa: CAGSPRVLDEQYF; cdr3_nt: TGTGCCGGCAGTCCCCGTGTATTGGACGAGCAGTACTTC
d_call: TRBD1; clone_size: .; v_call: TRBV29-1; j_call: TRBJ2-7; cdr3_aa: CSVPGTENYEQYF; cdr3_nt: TGCAGCGTCCCCGGGACAGAAAACTACGAGCAGTACTTC
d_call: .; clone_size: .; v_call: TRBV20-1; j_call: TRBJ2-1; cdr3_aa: CSARDSRATDNEQFF; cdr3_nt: TGCAGTGCTAGAGATAGTCGGGCCACCGACAATGAGCAGTTCTTC
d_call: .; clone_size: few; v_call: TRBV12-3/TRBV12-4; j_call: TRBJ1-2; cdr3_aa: CASSFRDGFGYTF; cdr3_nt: TGTGCCAGCAGTTTCCGGGACGGATTTGGCTACACCTTC
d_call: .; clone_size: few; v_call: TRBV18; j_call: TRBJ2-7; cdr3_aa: CASSPPAGTYEQYF; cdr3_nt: TGTGCCAGCTCCCCCCCCGCGGGAACCTACGAGCAGTACTTC
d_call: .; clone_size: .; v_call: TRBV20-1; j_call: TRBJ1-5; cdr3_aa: CSASPGRYSNQPQHF; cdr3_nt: TGCAGTGCTAGCCCGGGACGGTATAGCAATCAGCCCCAGCATTTT
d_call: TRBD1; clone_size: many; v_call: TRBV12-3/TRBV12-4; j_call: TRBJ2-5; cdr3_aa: CASSLGTARETQYF; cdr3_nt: TGTGCCAGCAGCCTCGGGACAGCGCGGGAGACCCAGTACTTC
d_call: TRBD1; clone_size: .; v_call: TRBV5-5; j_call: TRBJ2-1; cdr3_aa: CASSLREGTGGFNEQFF; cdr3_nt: TGTGCCAGCAGCTTGAGGGAGGGGACAGGGGGCTTCAATGAGCAGTTCTTC